A single sample is the source of the 9 T cell receptor beta chains below, sequenced in a study of shared clonotypes between healthy human individuals. Produced via immunoSEQ multiplex PCR; TCRdb's table is partial and in-frame only. This sample carries about 980,000 clones, roughly 72% of them seen once, and the ten largest clones take over 1.3%. Sequences were obtained from memory CD4+ T cells sorted from blood. Subset here: CD45RA-negative fraction. These TCRs come from a man aged 18 to 30 in good health.

As to this clone: Relative to the germline gene, one junction end is altered; a read error may explain this. V and J are TRBV7-2 and TRBJ2-3, with 16 bases fitting TRBD2. Germline V gene sequence: CDR1 SGHTA, CDR2 FQGNSA. The CDR3 totals 14 residues. CDR3 DNA: TGTGCCAGCAGCTTAGGAGGGACTAGCGGGAGGGCTGATTTT. Translated: CASSLGGTSGRADF.

This clone has more than one count but fewer than ten. CDR3 DNA sequence: TGCGCCAGCAGCCCCCGGGGGCCCAATCAGCCCCAGCATTTT. Encoded protein: CASSPRGPNQPQHF. This sequence joins TRBV4-1 and TRBJ1-5; tentatively, D is TRBD1 (6 bases). CDR1 is MGHRA, CDR2 YSYEKL, per germline. There are 14 residues in the CDR3. With 4 bases removed from V and 3 bases from J, the gap between germline ends came to 10 bases.

The J gene is TRBJ2-7, the V gene TRBV5-1, with TRBD1 matching 7 bases. Germline values: CDR1 SGHRS, CDR2 YFSETQ. V shed 6 bases and J 2 bases; nucleotides not matched to a gene: 8. CDR3 length: 14 residues. The CDR3 here is CASKTGTDTYEQYF. The CDR3 region has the DNA TGCGCCAGCAAGACCGGGACAGATACCTACGAGCAGTACTTC.

This clone was seen more than once but under ten times. The genes are TRBV14 and TRBJ1-1, with D perhaps matching TRBD1 (5 bases). The CDR3 length is 14 residues. CDR1 and CDR2 (germline): SGHDN, FVKESK. The germline V and J ends were trimmed by 4 bases and 5 bases, with 14 bases remaining between them. CDR3 in DNA: TGTGCCAGCAGCCCTTCACACGGGGGGACTGAAGCTTTCTTT. It is translated as CASSPSHGGTEAFF.

This sequence joins TRBV5-1 and TRBJ2-3; D possibly matches TRBD1 or TRBD2 (5 bases each). Trimming pared 3 bases from V and 4 bases from J, leaving 9 bases between. The germline gives CDR1 SGHRS, CDR2 YFSETQ. The CDR3 sequence is 13 residues long. In DNA form, the CDR3 reads TGCGCCAGCAGCTCCGGGACCTCAGATACGCAGTATTTT. Amino acid sequence: CASSSGTSDTQYF. The full variable domain, its missing parts supplied by reference TRBV5-1 and TRBJ2-3, is KAGVTQTPRYLIKTRGQQVTLSCSPISGHRSVSWYQQTPGQGLQFLFEYFSETQRNKGNFPGRFSGRQFSNSRSEMNVSTLELGDSALYLCASSSGTSDTQYFGPGTRLTVL.

On this clone itself: Other DNA sequences in the same sample also yield this CDR3. The V and J genes are TRBV18 and TRBJ1-2, with D tentatively TRBD1 (6 bases). From germline, CDR1 is KGHSH and CDR2 LQKENI. CDR3 size: 13 residues. The V end was cut by 0 bases, the J end by 8 bases, with 10 bases between. The CDR3 here is CASSPPSGGGYTF. CDR3 coding DNA: TGTGCCAGCTCACCACCGTCGGGGGGCGGCTACACCTTC.

This chain uses TRBV9 with TRBJ2-7; D may be TRBD2 (6 bases). Looked up from germline, CDR1 is SGDLS and CDR2 is YYNGEE. V lost 3 bases to trimming and J lost 10 bases, with 14 bases between them. This CDR3 contains 12 residues. CDR3 DNA: TGTGCCAGCAGCGCCCGACTAGAAGAACAGTACTTC. Its protein product is CASSARLEEQYF.

The gene calls are TRBV6-6 and TRBJ1-2, with TRBD1 matching 9 bases. The CDR3 has 12 residues. V shed 10 bases, J shed 9 bases, and the junction held 9 bases outside the gene matches. The germline gives CDR1 MNHNY, CDR2 SVGAGI (reference sequence). CDR3 sequence reads: CAKPTGGFCYTF. For the CDR3, the DNA is TGTGCCAAACCGACAGGGGGTTTTTGCTACACCTTC.

V is TRBV10-2 and J is TRBJ2-5; TRBD2 matches 8 bases. CDR3 size: 14 residues. CDR1 is WSHSY, CDR2 SAAADI, per germline. The J segment lost 4 bases and the V segment lost 6 bases, leaving 7 bases of the junction unmatched. CDR3 loop: CASRGAGVSETQYF. The CDR3 DNA is TGCGCCAGCAGAGGAGCGGGAGTATCAGAGACCCAGTACTTC.